This TCR beta chain was obtained from a study of CD8 T cells in Susac syndrome. CD8+ and CD4+ T cells circulating in blood were sequenced for TCR beta. Reverse transcription of about 0.5 to 1 ug RNA was carried out with random hexamers. MiXCR, run by TCRdb on the immunoSEQ multiplex PCR reads, gives a single entry per CDR3 protein. Here the sample spans almost 450,000 distinct CDR3 sequences, around 85% being singletons. This CDR3 is built from 15 residues. Unmatched junction bases numbered 6, after V lost 1 base and J lost 7 bases. Germline CDR1 is MGHRA and CDR2 is YSYEKL. The chain has TRBV4-1 and TRBJ2-1; 8 nucleotides agree with TRBD2. Input material: CD8+ T cells from PBMCs. The receptor was isolated from a human donor with multiple sclerosis. CDR3 sequence (DNA): TGCGCCAGCAGCCAAGTAAAGGCTAGCGGGAATGAGCAGTTCTTC. Residues: CASSQVKASGNEQFF.